This T cell receptor beta chain came from a study of immune evolution from preneoplasia to lung adenocarcinoma. The study, taken as a whole, reports: Top clone frequencies peaked in normal lung, apparently declining through invasive adenocarcinoma. Later-stage lesions seemingly showed higher T cell density and diversity than normal lung.

The germline V gene has CDR1 GTSNPN and CDR2 SVGIG (reference sequence). The CDR3 has 14 amino acids. After removal of 4 bases from V and 2 bases from J, the junction contained 3 bases not matched to a gene. On this clone itself: Its target is not known.

Clones were sequenced by immunoSEQ multiplex PCR, and TCRdb holds only the in-frame ones, with some missing. The sample records some 5,000 clones, over 75% being singletons. Between about 2014 and 2018, patients underwent resection in Japan or China. The chain recombines TRBV30 with TRBJ2-5; the match to TRBD2 covers 11 bases. Source material: FFPE adjacent normal lung tissue. The TCR sequence derives from an older person with lung adenocarcinoma. CDR3 amino acids: CAWNLAGGQETQYF. The CDR3 nucleotides read TGTGCCTGGAACCTAGCGGGGGGTCAAGAGACCCAGTACTTC.